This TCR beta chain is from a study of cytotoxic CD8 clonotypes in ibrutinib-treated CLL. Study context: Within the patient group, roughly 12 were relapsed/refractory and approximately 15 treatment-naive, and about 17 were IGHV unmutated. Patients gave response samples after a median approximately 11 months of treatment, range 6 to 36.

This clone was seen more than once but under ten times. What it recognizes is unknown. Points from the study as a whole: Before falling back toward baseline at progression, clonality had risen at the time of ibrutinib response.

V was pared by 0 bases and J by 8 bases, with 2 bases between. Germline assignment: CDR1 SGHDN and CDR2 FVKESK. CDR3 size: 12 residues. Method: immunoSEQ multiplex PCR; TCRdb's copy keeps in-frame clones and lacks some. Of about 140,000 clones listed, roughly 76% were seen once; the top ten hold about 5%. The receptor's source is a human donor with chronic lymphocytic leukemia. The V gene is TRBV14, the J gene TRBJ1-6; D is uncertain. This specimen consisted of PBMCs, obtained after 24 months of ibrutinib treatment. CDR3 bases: TGTGCCAGCAGCCAAGAATATTCACCCCTCCACTTT. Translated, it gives CASSQEYSPLHF.